These T cell receptor beta chains were read from a single sample in a study of cytomegalovirus exposure and HLA in healthy donors. Clones were read by immunoSEQ multiplex PCR, and TCRdb kept only the in-frame ones, dropping some. The sample lists some 180,000 clones, 77% occurring once. Sequenced input: PBMCs. The receptors derive from a woman aged 55-69 years in good health and CMV-seropositive. The CDR3 runs from the conserved cysteine through the conserved F or W. D genes are given only for firm matches. Rows give clone size only sometimes, using once, few, many, or a class for an expanded clone.

clone_size	j_call	d_call	v_call	cdr3_aa	cdr3_nt
few	TRBJ2-1	TRBD2	TRBV28	CASSPGLAYNEQFF	TGTGCCAGCAGTCCCGGACTAGCCTACAATGAGCAGTTCTTC
few	TRBJ2-1	TRBD2	TRBV7-3	CASSLRGDYNEQFF	TGTGCCAGCAGCTTACGGGGGGACTACAATGAGCAGTTCTTC
NA	TRBJ1-2	TRBD1	TRBV28	CASSGQDEDGYTF	TGTGCCAGCAGTGGACAGGACGAGGATGGCTACACCTTC
NA	TRBJ2-1	TRBD2	TRBV18	CASSPIILAGGIEQFF	TGTGCCAGCTCACCGATAATACTAGCGGGAGGGATTGAGCAGTTCTTC
NA	TRBJ2-7	NA	TRBV18	CASSRDRWAYEQYF	TGTGCCAGCTCACGCGACAGGTGGGCCTACGAGCAGTACTTC
NA	TRBJ1-4	NA	TRBV13	CAGSVDEKLFF	TGTGCCGGCAGCGTCGATGAAAAACTGTTTTTT
NA	TRBJ2-7	NA	TRBV5-4	CATREGVAYEQYF	TGTGCCACCAGAGAGGGTGTCGCATACGAGCAGTACTTC
NA	TRBJ1-2	TRBD1	TRBV18	CASSPLDRVTNYGYTF	TGTGCCAGCTCACCCCTCGACAGGGTGACTAACTATGGCTACACCTTC
NA	TRBJ2-7	TRBD2	TRBV19	CASSIVGGGSYEQYF	TGTGCCAGTAGTATAGTTGGAGGCGGGAGCTACGAGCAGTACTTC
once	TRBJ2-6	NA	TRBV27	CASSPLDIPLGANVLTF	TGTGCCAGCAGTCCCTTGGACATTCCTCTGGGGGCCAACGTCCTGACTTTC
NA	TRBJ1-2	TRBD1	TRBV19	CASMRGQGDGYTF	TGTGCCAGTATGAGAGGGCAGGGGGATGGCTACACCTTC
NA	TRBJ2-6	TRBD1	TRBV10-3	CAIRDRGLSGANVLTF	TGTGCCATCAGGGACAGGGGGCTCTCTGGGGCCAACGTCCTGACTTTC
NA	TRBJ2-5	NA	TRBV5-1	CASSLLGNQETQYF	TGCGCCAGCAGCTTGCTGGGCAACCAAGAGACCCAGTACTTC
NA	TRBJ2-4	TRBD1	TRBV9	CASSVGGSRGRGNIQYF	TGTGCCAGCAGCGTAGGGGGATCCAGGGGGCGCGGTAACATTCAGTACTTC
few	TRBJ1-2	NA	TRBV28	CASSQVPNYGYTF	TGTGCCAGCTCACAGGTACCTAACTATGGCTACACCTTC
once	TRBJ1-1	NA	TRBV4-3	CASSQVRLMNTEAFF	TGCGCCAGCAGCCAAGTACGACTGATGAACACTGAAGCTTTCTTT
once	TRBJ2-6	NA	TRBV2	CASRESGANGLTF	TGTGCCAGCAGGGAGAGTGGGGCCAACGGCCTGACTTTC
NA	TRBJ2-1	TRBD2	TRBV5-1	CASSRTSGSYNEQFF	TGCGCCAGCAGCCGGACTAGCGGCTCCTACAATGAGCAGTTCTTC
NA	TRBJ2-2	NA	TRBV27	CASGNRGLNTGELFF	TGTGCCAGCGGGAACAGAGGACTCAACACCGGGGAGCTGTTTTTT
NA	TRBJ2-7	TRBD2	TRBV7-9	CASSATSGLTYEQYF	TGTGCCAGCAGCGCGACTAGCGGCTTAACCTACGAGCAGTACTTC
NA	TRBJ2-3	NA	TRBV4-3	CASSQDFGGGMTDTQYF	TGCGCCAGCAGCCAAGATTTTGGGGGGGGCATGACAGATACGCAGTATTTT
NA	TRBJ1-1	NA	TRBV7-6	CASSLANRGYTEAFF	TGTGCCAGCAGCTTAGCCAATAGGGGGTACACTGAAGCTTTCTTT
NA	TRBJ1-6	NA	TRBV5-1	CASSLEQDLRSPLHF	TGCGCCAGCAGCTTGGAACAGGACCTTCGGTCACCCCTCCACTTT
NA	TRBJ2-1	TRBD2	TRBV5-1	CASSLGGLAAYNEQFF	TGCGCCAGCAGTTTAGGAGGACTAGCTGCCTACAATGAGCAGTTCTTC
few	TRBJ2-3	NA	TRBV5-4	CASRLATASSTDTQYF	TGTGCCAGCAGACTCGCTACAGCCTCTAGCACAGATACGCAGTATTTT